A selection of T cell receptor beta chains follows, all from one sample in a study of naive and memory T cell subsets. TCRdb reanalysed the UMI-ligation and nested PCR reads using MiXCR and keeps one entry per CDR3 protein. The top ten hold approximately 6.2% of the sample, which has some 20,000 distinct CDR3 sequences, approximately 9.7% seen once. Sequences were derived from skin, sampled from a tuberculin skin test site. All receptors come from an adult in good health. Both conserved end residues are part of each CDR3. The D gene is left open where the match is weak. Some rows mark clone size as missing; the rest say once, few, many or name a class of expanded clone.

j_call v_call d_call clone_size cdr3_aa cdr3_nt
TRBJ2-1 TRBV19 NA many CASSIGGFEQFF TGTGCCAGTAGTATAGGCGGATTTGAGCAGTTCTTC
TRBJ1-1 TRBV30 NA few CAWSVASEAFF TGTGCCTGGAGTGTAGCCAGTGAAGCTTTCTTT
TRBJ1-2 TRBV12-3/TRBV12-4 NA many CASSSGIGYGYTF TGTGCCAGCAGCTCAGGGATTGGCTATGGCTACACCTTC
TRBJ1-5 TRBV19 NA NA CASSIAPSGGNQPQHF TGTGCCAGTAGTATAGCGCCGAGTGGAGGGAATCAGCCCCAGCATTTT
TRBJ2-1 TRBV20-1 NA many CSARDTMRSDGYEQFF TGCAGTGCTAGAGACACGATGAGGTCTGATGGGTATGAGCAGTTCTTC
TRBJ1-2 TRBV6-6 NA NA CASSGGQGRGYTF TGTGCCAGCAGTGGGGGACAAGGCCGTGGCTACACCTTC
TRBJ2-3 TRBV7-6 TRBD1 NA CASSGDRGIFCADTQYF TGTGCCAGCAGTGGGGACAGGGGAATCTTTTGTGCAGATACGCAGTATTTT
TRBJ2-7 TRBV28 NA once CASNSLHCSYEQYF TGTGCCAGCAACAGTTTACATTGCAGCTACGAGCAGTACTTC
TRBJ2-3 TRBV5-6 NA many CASSLGLHTDTQYF TGTGCCAGCAGCCTGGGACTTCACACAGATACGCAGTATTTT
TRBJ2-4 TRBV4-1 TRBD1 few CASSQDFIRGRFIQYF TGCGCCAGCAGCCAAGATTTTATCAGGGGGCGCTTCATTCAGTACTTC
TRBJ2-1 TRBV29-1 NA medium-sized CSVEDVQMWFF TGCAGCGTTGAAGATGTCCAGATGTGGTTCTTC
TRBJ2-3 TRBV15 TRBD2 many CATSRAGARRDTQYF TGTGCCACCAGCCGAGCGGGAGCGCGACGAGATACGCAGTATTTT
TRBJ2-1 TRBV29-1 TRBD1 NA CSGGADRESAEQFF TGCAGCGGAGGCGCGGACAGGGAGAGTGCTGAGCAGTTCTTC
TRBJ2-1 TRBV10-3 TRBD1 many CAISEQGANEQFF TGTGCCATCAGTGAACAGGGGGCCAATGAGCAGTTCTTC
TRBJ2-2 TRBV19 NA few CASLRDTANTGELFF TGTGCCAGCCTCCGGGACACCGCGAACACCGGGGAGCTGTTTTTT
TRBJ2-1 TRBV7-7 NA many CASSRDRRDEQFF TGTGCCAGCAGCCGAGACAGAAGAGATGAGCAGTTCTTC
TRBJ2-7 TRBV3-1 NA NA CASSLGPTNYEQYF TGTGCCAGCAGCCTTGGGCCCACCAACTACGAGCAGTACTTC